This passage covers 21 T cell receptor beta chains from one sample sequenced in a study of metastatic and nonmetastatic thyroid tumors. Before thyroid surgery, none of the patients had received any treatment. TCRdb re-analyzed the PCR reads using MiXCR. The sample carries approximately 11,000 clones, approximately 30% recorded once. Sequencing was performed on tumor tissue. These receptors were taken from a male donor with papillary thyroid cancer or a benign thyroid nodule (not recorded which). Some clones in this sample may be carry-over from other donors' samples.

CDR3 loop: CASSPSGTGWVQYV. The DNA for the CDR3 is TGTGCCAGCAGTCCCTCCGGGACAGGGTGGGTTCAGTACGTC. The J gene is TRBJ2-7, the V gene TRBV27; 9 bases match TRBD1. From germline, CDR1 is MNHEY and CDR2 SMNVEV (reference sequence). Trimming at V came to 5 bases and at J to 10 bases, leaving 12 bases not matched to a gene. The CDR3 spans 14 residues.

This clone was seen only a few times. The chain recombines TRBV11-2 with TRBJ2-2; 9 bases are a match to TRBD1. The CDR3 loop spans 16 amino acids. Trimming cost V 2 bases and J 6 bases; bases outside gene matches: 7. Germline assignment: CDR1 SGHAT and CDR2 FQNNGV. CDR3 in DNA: TGTGCCAGCAGCTTATCTGTGACAGGGGGGTCCGGGGAGCTGTTTTTT. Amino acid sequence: CASSLSVTGGSGELFF.

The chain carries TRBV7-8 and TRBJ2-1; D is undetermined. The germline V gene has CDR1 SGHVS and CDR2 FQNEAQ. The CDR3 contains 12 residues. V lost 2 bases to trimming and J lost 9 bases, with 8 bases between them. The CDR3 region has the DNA TGTGCCAGCAGCTTAAACTCGGGTGAGCAGTTCTTC. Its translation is CASSLNSGEQFF.

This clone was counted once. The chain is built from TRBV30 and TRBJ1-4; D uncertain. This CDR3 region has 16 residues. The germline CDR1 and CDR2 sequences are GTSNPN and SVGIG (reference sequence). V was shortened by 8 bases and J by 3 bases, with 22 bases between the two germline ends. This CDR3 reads CALRSPSASANEKLFF. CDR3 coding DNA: TGTGCCCTCCGCAGCCCGTCTGCTTCGGCTAATGAAAAACTGTTTTTT.

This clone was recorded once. The CDR3 protein is CASSLRQGYEQYF. CDR3 coding DNA: TGTGCCAGCAGCTTACGGCAGGGATACGAGCAGTACTTC. V and J are TRBV7-3 and TRBJ2-7, with a tentative D call TRBD1 (5 bases). The V gene's germline CDR1 is SGHTA and CDR2 FQGTGA. Trimming left V 2 bases short and J 4 bases short, with 9 bases between. The CDR3 consists of 13 residues.

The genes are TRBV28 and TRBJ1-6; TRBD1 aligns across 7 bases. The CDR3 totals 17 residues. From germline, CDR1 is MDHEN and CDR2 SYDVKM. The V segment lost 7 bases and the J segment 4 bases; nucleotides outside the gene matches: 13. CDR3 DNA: TGTGCCAGCATTCCTCGACAGGGAGCGCCATATAATTCACCCCTCCACTTT. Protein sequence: CASIPRQGAPYNSPLHF.

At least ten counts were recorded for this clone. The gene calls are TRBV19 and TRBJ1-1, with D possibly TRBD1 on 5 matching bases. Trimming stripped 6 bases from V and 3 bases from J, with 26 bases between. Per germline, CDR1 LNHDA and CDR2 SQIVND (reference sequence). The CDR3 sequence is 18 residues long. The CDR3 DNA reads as TGTGCCAGTAGCCCGATTTTGGGGTCCGGGGCTTCGGACACTGAAGCTTTCTTT. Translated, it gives CASSPILGSGASDTEAFF.

The CDR3 protein is CASSYGTGSGYTF. CDR3 nucleotides: TGTGCCAGCAGTTATGGGACAGGGTCTGGCTACACCTTC. The V gene is TRBV6-9, the J gene TRBJ1-2, with TRBD1 matching over 9 bases. This CDR3 comprises 13 residues. J gave up 7 bases and V 2 bases, and 2 bases lay outside the gene matches. The germline CDR1 and CDR2 sequences are MNHGY and SVAAGI.

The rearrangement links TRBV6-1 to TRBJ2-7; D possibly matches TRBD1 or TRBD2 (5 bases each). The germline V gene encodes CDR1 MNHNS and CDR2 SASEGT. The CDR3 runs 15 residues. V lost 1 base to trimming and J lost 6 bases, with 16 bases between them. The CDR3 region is CASSEVGLGTGEQYF. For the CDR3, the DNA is TGTGCCAGCAGTGAAGTTGGGCTGGGGACGGGCGAGCAGTACTTC.

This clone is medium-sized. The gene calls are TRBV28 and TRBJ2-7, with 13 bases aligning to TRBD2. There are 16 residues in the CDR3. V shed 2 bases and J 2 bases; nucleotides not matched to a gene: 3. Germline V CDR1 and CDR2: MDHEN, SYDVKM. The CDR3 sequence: CASSLLGTSGTYEQYF. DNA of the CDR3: TGTGCCAGCAGTTTACTGGGGACTAGCGGGACCTACGAGCAGTACTTC. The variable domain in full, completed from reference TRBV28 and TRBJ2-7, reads DVKVTQSSRYLVKRTGEKVFLECVQDMDHENMFWYRQDPGLGLRLIYFSYDVKMKEKGDIPEGYSVSREKKERFSLILESASTNQTSMYLCASSLLGTSGTYEQYFGPGTRLTVT.

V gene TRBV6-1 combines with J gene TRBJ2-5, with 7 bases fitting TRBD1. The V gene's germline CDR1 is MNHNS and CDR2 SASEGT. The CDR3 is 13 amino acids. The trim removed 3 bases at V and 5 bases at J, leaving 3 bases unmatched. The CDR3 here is CASSEYRGETQYF. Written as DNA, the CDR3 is TGTGCCAGCAGTGAGTACAGGGGTGAGACCCAGTACTTC.

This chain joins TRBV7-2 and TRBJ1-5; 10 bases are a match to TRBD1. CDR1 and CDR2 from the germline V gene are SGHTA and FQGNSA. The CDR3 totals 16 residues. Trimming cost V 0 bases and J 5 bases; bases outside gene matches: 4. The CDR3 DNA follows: TGTGCCAGCAGCTTAGCCAGGACAGGGGGTTATCAGCCCCAGCATTTT. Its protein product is CASSLARTGGYQPQHF.

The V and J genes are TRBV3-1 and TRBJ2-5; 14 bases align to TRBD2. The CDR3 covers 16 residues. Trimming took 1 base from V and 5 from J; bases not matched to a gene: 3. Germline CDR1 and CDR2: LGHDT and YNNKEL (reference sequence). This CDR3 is CASSQGLAGGRETQYF. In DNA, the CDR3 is TGTGCCAGCAGCCAAGGACTAGCGGGGGGGCGGGAGACCCAGTACTTC.

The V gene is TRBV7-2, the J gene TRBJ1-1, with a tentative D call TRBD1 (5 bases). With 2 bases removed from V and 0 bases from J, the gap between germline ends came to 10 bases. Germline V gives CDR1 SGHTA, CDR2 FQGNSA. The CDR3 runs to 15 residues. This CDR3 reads CASSLKGSLNTEAFF. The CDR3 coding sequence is TGTGCCAGCAGCTTAAAGGGGTCCCTGAACACTGAAGCTTTCTTT.

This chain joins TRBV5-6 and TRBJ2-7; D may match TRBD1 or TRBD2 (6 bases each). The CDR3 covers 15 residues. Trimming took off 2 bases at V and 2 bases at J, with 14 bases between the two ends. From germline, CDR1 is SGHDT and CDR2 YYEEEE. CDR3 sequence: CASSFGGGKAYEQYF. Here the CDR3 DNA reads TGTGCCAGCAGCTTTGGAGGGGGAAAGGCCTACGAGCAGTACTTC.

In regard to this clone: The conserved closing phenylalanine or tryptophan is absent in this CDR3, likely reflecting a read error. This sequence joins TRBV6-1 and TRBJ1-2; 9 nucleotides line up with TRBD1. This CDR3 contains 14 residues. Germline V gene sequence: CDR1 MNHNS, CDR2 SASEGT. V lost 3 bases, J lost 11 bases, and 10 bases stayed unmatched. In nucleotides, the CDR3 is TGTGCCAGCAGTGATAGGGACAGGGTACCTGGATACACCTCC. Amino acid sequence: CASSDRDRVPGYTS.

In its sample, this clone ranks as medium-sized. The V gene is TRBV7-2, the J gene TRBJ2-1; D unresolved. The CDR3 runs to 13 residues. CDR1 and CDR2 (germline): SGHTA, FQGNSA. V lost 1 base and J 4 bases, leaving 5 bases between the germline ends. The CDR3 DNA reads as TGTGCCAGCAGCTTAGATTCTTACAATGAGCAGTTCTTC. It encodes CASSLDSYNEQFF.

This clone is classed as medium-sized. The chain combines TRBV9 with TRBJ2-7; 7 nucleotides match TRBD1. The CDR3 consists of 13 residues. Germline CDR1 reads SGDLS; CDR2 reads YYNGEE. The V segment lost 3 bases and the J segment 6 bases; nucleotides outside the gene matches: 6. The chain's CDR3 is CASSGGQAIEQYF. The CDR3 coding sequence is TGTGCCAGCAGCGGCGGACAGGCTATCGAGCAGTACTTC.

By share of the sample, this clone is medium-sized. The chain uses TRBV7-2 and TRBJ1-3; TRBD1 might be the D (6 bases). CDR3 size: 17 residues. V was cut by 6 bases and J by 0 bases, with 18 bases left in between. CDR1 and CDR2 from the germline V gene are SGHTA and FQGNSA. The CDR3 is CASSSVTGTHSGNTIYF. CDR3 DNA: TGTGCCAGCAGTTCAGTTACCGGGACACACTCTGGAAACACCATATATTTT.

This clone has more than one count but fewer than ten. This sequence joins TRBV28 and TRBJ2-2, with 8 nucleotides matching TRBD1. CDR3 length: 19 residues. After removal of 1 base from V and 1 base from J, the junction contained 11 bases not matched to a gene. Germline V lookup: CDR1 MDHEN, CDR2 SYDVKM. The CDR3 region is CASSLSGTGLILNTGELFF. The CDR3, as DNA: TGTGCCAGCAGTTTATCCGGGACAGGACTAATTTTGAACACCGGGGAGCTGTTTTTT.

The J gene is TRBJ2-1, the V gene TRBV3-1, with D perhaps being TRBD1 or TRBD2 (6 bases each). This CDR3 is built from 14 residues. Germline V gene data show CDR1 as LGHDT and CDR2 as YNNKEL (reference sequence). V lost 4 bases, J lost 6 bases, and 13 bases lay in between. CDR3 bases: TGTGCCAGCAGCCCCACTAGCAGGGGCAATGAGCAGTTCTTC. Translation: CASSPTSRGNEQFF.